Below, one TCR beta chain is given with its context. In the authors' methods: Filtering differed since immunoSEQ provided only junctions, with no quality scores. Sequencing was performed with immunoSEQ multiplex PCR; in TCRdb, only in-frame clones are kept and a portion is missing. V and J calls and clone size are copied from that table; D and trimming were computed from the DNA. The sample holds some 1,400,000 clones, roughly 96% seen once. The germline V gene encodes CDR1 MNHEY and CDR2 SMNVEV (reference sequence). Trimming removed 0 bases at V and 4 bases at J, with 21 bases between. CDR3 length: 18 amino acids. Among the donors, all were Caucasian adults who lived in Nashville, Tennessee. It was into CD45RA+ naive and CD45RA-negative memory subsets that the CD4+ cells were split. This record belongs to a study of shared clonotypes between healthy human individuals.

Sample: naive CD4+ T cells sorted from blood. Subset: CD45RA+ positively selected. The chain uses TRBV27 and TRBJ1-2, with a weak D call TRBD1 (5 bases). The sequence came from a man aged 25-45 years in good health. The CDR3 sequence is CASSLSVREGRWSYGYTF. CDR3 coding DNA: TGTGCCAGCAGTTTATCAGTAAGGGAGGGGCGTTGGTCCTATGGCTACACCTTC.